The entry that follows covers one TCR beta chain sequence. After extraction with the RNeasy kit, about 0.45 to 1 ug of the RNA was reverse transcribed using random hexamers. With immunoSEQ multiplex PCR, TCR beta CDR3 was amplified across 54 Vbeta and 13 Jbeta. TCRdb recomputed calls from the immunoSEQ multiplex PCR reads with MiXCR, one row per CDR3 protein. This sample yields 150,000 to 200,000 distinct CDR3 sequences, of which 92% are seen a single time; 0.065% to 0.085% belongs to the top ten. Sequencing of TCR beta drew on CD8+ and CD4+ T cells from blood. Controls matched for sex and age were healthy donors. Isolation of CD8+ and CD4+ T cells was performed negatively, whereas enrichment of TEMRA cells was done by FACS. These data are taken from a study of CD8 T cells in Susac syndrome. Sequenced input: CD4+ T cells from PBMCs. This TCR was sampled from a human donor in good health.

This CDR3 reads CSASASATNEKLFF. In DNA form, the CDR3 reads TGCAGTGCCTCGGCCAGTGCAACTAATGAAAAACTGTTTTTT. The V and J genes are TRBV20-1 and TRBJ1-4; D not certain. Germline V gene sequence: CDR1 DFQATT, CDR2 SNEGSKA (reference sequence). The germline V and J ends were trimmed by 6 bases and 0 bases, with 11 bases remaining between them. The CDR3 extends over 14 amino acids.